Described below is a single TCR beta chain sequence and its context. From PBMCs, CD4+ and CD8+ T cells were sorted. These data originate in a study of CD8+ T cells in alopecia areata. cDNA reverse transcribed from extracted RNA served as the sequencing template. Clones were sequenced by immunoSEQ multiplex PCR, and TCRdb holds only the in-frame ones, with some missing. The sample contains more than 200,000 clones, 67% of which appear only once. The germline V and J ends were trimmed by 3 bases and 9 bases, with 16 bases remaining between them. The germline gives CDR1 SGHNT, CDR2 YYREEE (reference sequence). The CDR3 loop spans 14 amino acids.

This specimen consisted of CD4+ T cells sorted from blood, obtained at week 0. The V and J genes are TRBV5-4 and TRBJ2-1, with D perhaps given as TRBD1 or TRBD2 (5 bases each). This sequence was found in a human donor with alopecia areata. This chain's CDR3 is CASSSHKGSGEQFF. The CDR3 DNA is TGTGCCAGCAGCTCCCATAAGGGGAGCGGTGAGCAGTTCTTC.